The 3 T cell receptor beta chains listed next were all sequenced from one sample in a study of shared clonotypes between healthy human individuals. The assay was immunoSEQ multiplex PCR, and TCRdb's table has in-frame clones only and misses some. The sample contains around 500,000 clones, 70% to 80% of which appear only once. Sequencing input: PBMCs. The source is a woman aged 40 to 50 in good health. Some clones in this sample may be carry-over from other donors' samples.

This chain uses TRBV28 with TRBJ1-4; D call uncertain. This CDR3 has 14 residues. With 3 bases removed from V and 4 bases from J, the gap between germline ends came to 9 bases. Germline V gene data show CDR1 as MDHEN and CDR2 as SYDVKM. The CDR3 region has the DNA TGTGCCAGCAGTTTCGGCAGGATTAATGAAAAACTGTTTTTT. It yields the protein CASSFGRINEKLFF.

The CDR3 loop is CASSLEPGTGNTGELFF. The CDR3 DNA follows: TGCGCCAGCAGCTTGGAGCCTGGGACAGGGAACACCGGGGAGCTGTTTTTT. This chain joins TRBV5-1 and TRBJ2-2, with 8 bases identical to TRBD1. The germline V gene has CDR1 SGHRS and CDR2 YFSETQ. The J segment lost 1 base and the V segment lost 0 bases, leaving 5 bases of the junction unmatched. This CDR3 contains 17 residues.

The rearrangement links TRBV27 to TRBJ1-2; no firm D call. The CDR3 totals 15 residues. V lost 1 base to trimming and J lost 4 bases, with 13 bases between them. Germline CDR1 is MNHEY and CDR2 is SMNVEV (reference sequence). Here the CDR3 reads CASSLFGPGTYGYTF. The CDR3 coding sequence is TGTGCCAGCAGTTTATTTGGACCAGGCACCTATGGCTACACCTTC.